The 16 T cell receptor beta chains below come from one sample, sequenced in a study of blood T cell repertoires in COVID-19. Sequencing was performed with immunoSEQ multiplex PCR; in TCRdb, only in-frame clones are kept and a portion is missing. The table has 85,000 to 100,000 clones, roughly 84% seen once. The sequenced material came from peripheral blood. These receptors were obtained from a woman in her sixties or seventies in a cohort sampled during active or convalescent COVID-19.

V is TRBV5-1 and J is TRBJ2-1, with D maybe TRBD2 (5 bases). Trimming shortened V by 0 bases and J by 5 bases, and 6 bases separated the two germline ends. The CDR3 consists of 13 residues. Germline loops: CDR1 SGHRS, CDR2 YFSETQ. Here the CDR3 DNA reads TGCGCCAGCAGCTTGGTCGGGGACAATGAGCAGTTCTTC. Protein product: CASSLVGDNEQFF.

This sequence joins TRBV2 and TRBJ2-7; a weak D match, TRBD1 (5 bases). Germline V gene lookup returns CDR1 SNHLY and CDR2 FYNNEI. The germline V and J ends were trimmed by 6 bases and 4 bases, with 10 bases remaining between them. The CDR3 has 12 amino acids. The CDR3 coding sequence is TGTGCCAGCAGCCTGACAGCGTACGAGCAGTACTTC. As protein: CASSLTAYEQYF.

The chain has TRBV5-1 and TRBJ1-1; D ambiguous. The CDR3 runs 15 residues. Germline loops: CDR1 SGHRS, CDR2 YFSETQ. V gave up 2 bases and J gave up 0 bases, with 11 bases separating them. This CDR3 reads CASSFGGQMNTEAFF. The CDR3, as DNA: TGCGCCAGCAGCTTCGGAGGGCAGATGAACACTGAAGCTTTCTTT. The full variable domain, completed using reference TRBV5-1 and TRBJ1-1, is KAGVTQTPRYLIKTRGQQVTLSCSPISGHRSVSWYQQTPGQGLQFLFEYFSETQRNKGNFPGRFSGRQFSNSRSEMNVSTLELGDSALYLCASSFGGQMNTEAFFGQGTRLTVV.

This chain connects TRBV5-6 to TRBJ2-3, with 10 bases matching TRBD2. The CDR3 is 19 amino acids. The V and J ends lost 1 base and 0 bases, in that order; junction bases with no gene match: 11. Germline CDR1 reads SGHDT; CDR2 reads YYEEEE. The CDR3 coding sequence is TGTGCCAGCAGCTTGTTCGAACTAGCGGGGTTCCTTAGCACAGATACGCAGTATTTT. The encoded protein is CASSLFELAGFLSTDTQYF.

The V and J genes are TRBV20-1 and TRBJ1-1; D is unclear. This CDR3 region has 11 residues. From germline, CDR1 is DFQATT and CDR2 SNEGSKA (reference sequence). Trimming pared 0 bases from V and 8 bases from J, leaving 7 bases between. CDR3 in amino acids: CSAREGSEAFF. The CDR3 DNA sequence: TGCAGTGCTAGAGAGGGCAGCGAAGCTTTCTTT.

J is TRBJ1-5 and V is TRBV6-1; TRBD1 agrees at 8 bases. Losses at the gene ends were 1 base for V and 4 bases for J; bases not matched to a gene: 3. This CDR3 is built from 15 residues. Germline lookup yields CDR1 MNHNS and CDR2 SASEGT. The CDR3 nucleotides read TGTGCCAGCAGTGAAGTGTGGACAGGGAATCAGCCCCAGCATTTT. This gives the protein CASSEVWTGNQPQHF.

V and J are TRBV2 and TRBJ1-4; D remains ambiguous. V was cut by 3 bases and J by 7 bases, with 12 bases left in between. This CDR3 spans 14 amino acids. Germline V gene lookup returns CDR1 SNHLY and CDR2 FYNNEI. CDR3 residues: CASSEGARSEKLFF. In DNA, the CDR3 is TGTGCCAGCAGTGAGGGCGCCAGAAGTGAAAAACTGTTTTTT.

V is TRBV2 and J is TRBJ2-1, with TRBD2 matching over 10 bases. V was clipped by 4 bases and J by 0 bases; unmatched bases: 0. The CDR3 has 15 amino acids. Per germline, CDR1 SNHLY and CDR2 FYNNEI. In nucleotides, the CDR3 is TGTGCCAGCAGTGCTAGCGGGAGCTCCTACAATGAGCAGTTCTTC. Its protein product is CASSASGSSYNEQFF.

This clone was recorded only once. Other DNA sequences in the same sample also yield this CDR3. The chain combines TRBV9 with TRBJ2-1; tentatively, D is TRBD1 (5 bases). Germline V gene sequence: CDR1 SGDLS, CDR2 YYNGEE. The CDR3 runs to 15 residues. V gave up 0 bases and J gave up 1 base, with 8 bases separating them. The CDR3 bases are TGTGCCAGCAGCGTAGGGGGCCTGTCCTACAATGAGCAGTTCTTC. It encodes CASSVGGLSYNEQFF.

The chain joins TRBV15 to TRBJ2-3, with 11 bases identical to TRBD2. Trimming took 1 base from V and 0 from J; bases not matched to a gene: 0. Germline values: CDR1 LNHNV, CDR2 YYDKDF (reference sequence). The length of the CDR3 is 16 residues. Written as DNA, the CDR3 is TGTGCCACCAGCAGAGGGACTAGCGGGAGCACAGATACGCAGTATTTT. Amino acid sequence: CATSRGTSGSTDTQYF.

The genes are TRBV11-2 and TRBJ2-2; maybe TRBD2 (6 bases). Looked up from germline, CDR1 is SGHAT and CDR2 is FQNNGV. V gave up 3 bases and J gave up 1 base, with 6 bases separating them. This CDR3 is 14 amino acids long. The CDR3 region has the DNA TGTGCCAGCAGCTTTAGCGGGAACACCGGGGAGCTGTTTTTT. Amino acid sequence: CASSFSGNTGELFF.

The chain combines TRBV11-1 with TRBJ2-7; 11 bases agree with TRBD1. Trimming cost V 5 bases and J 2 bases; bases outside gene matches: 5. CDR1 and CDR2 (germline): SGHAT, FQDESV (reference sequence). The CDR3 is 15 residues long. In nucleotides, the CDR3 is TGTGCCAGCAGCAGCCGGGACAGGGGGGCCTACGAGCAGTACTTC. Translated, it gives CASSSRDRGAYEQYF.

The rearrangement joins TRBV19 to TRBJ2-5; possibly TRBD2 for D (5 bases). V gave up 8 bases and J gave up 5 bases, with 15 bases separating them. The CDR3 totals 13 residues. Germline V gene lookup returns CDR1 LNHDA and CDR2 SQIVND (reference sequence). CDR3 nucleotide sequence: TGTGCCAGTCGAGGGTCGGGCATTGAGACCCAGTACTTC. Amino acids: CASRGSGIETQYF. Together with reference TRBV19 and TRBJ2-5, the CDR3 gives the full variable domain: DGGITQSPKYLFRKEGQNVTLSCEQNLNHDAMYWYRQDPGQGLRLIYYSQIVNDFQKGDIAEGYSVSREKKESFPLTVTSAQKNPTAFYLCASRGSGIETQYFGPGTRLLVL.

The rearrangement links TRBV19 to TRBJ2-2; a possible D gene is TRBD1 (5 bases). The CDR3 covers 13 residues. Germline loops: CDR1 LNHDA, CDR2 SQIVND (reference sequence). With 7 bases removed from V and 6 bases from J, the gap between germline ends came to 12 bases. The CDR3 DNA reads as TGTGCCAGTACTAGTCAGGGCGCCGGGGAGCTGTTTTTT. Protein product: CASTSQGAGELFF.

The gene calls are TRBV12-3 or TRBV12-4 and TRBJ1-2; D might be TRBD1 (6 bases). V gave up 5 bases and J gave up 3 bases, with 10 bases separating them. The CDR3 runs 13 residues. The CDR3 here is CASSARGYYGYTF. CDR3 coding DNA: TGTGCCAGCAGTGCCAGGGGTTACTATGGCTACACCTTC.

This chain links TRBV9 with TRBJ2-5; a possible D gene is TRBD1 (5 bases). The germline gives CDR1 SGDLS, CDR2 YYNGEE. This CDR3 is built from 15 residues. The V end lost 0 bases, the J end lost 7 bases, and 16 bases lay between the germline ends. The CDR3 nucleotides read TGTGCCAGCAGCGTAGCAACAGGTGCGCTAGGGACCCAGTACTTC. This codes for CASSVATGALGTQYF.